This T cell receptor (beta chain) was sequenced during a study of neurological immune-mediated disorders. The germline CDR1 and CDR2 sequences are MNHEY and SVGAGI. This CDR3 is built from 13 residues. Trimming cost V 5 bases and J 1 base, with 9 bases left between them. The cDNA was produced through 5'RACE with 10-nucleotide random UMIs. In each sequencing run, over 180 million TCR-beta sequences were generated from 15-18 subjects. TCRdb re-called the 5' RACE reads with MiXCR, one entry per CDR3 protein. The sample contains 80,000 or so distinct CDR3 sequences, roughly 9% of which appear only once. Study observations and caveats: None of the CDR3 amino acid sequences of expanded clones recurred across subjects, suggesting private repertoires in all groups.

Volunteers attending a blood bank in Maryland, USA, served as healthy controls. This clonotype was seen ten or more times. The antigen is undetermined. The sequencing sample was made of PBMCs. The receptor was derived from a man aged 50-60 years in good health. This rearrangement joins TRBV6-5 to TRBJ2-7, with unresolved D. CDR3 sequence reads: CASSPAGSYEQYF. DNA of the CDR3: TGTGCCAGCAGTCCGGCAGGTTCCTACGAGCAGTACTTC.